Presented here are 3 T cell receptor beta chains from one specimen sequenced in a study of T-cell reconstitution after alpha-beta-depleted transplantation in children. Unique molecular identifiers were incorporated into the prepared TCRbeta library. From the PCR reads, TCRdb called clonotypes with MiXCR, one entry per CDR3 protein. Of roughly 300,000 distinct CDR3 sequences detected, around a tenth appear once; the ten largest clones hold around a quarter. Here the sequenced sample was peripheral blood, taken 180 days after TCRalphabeta/CD19-depleted stem cell transplant. Source of these receptors: a male patient between 2 and 15 years old who had a stem cell transplant for chronic granulomatous disease, so the T cells may come from the graft donor.

This clonotype was observed many times. This rearrangement joins TRBV4-3 to TRBJ2-1; D possibly corresponds to TRBD1 (6 bases). CDR1 LGHNA and CDR2 YSLEER come from the germline V gene. V lost 1 base to trimming and J lost 7 bases, with 14 bases between them. The CDR3 runs 15 residues. The CDR3 is CASSQVPIQGNEQFF. CDR3 nucleotide sequence: TGCGCCAGCAGCCAAGTCCCTATACAGGGAAATGAGCAGTTCTTC.

This clonotype has just a few counts. This chain uses TRBV15 with TRBJ2-6; D gene uncertain. Germline CDR1 LNHNV, CDR2 YYDKDF (reference sequence). There are 15 residues in the CDR3. Trimming took off 6 bases at V and 1 base at J, with 10 bases between the two ends. The CDR3 DNA sequence: TGTGCCACCAGTTCAGGACCTTCTGGGGCCAACGTCCTGACTTTC. It specifies CATSSGPSGANVLTF.

CDR3 sequence: CASSLFHLGDTEAFF. CDR3 bases: TGTGCCAGCAGCTTGTTTCACTTGGGGGACACTGAAGCTTTCTTT. The gene calls are TRBV5-4 and TRBJ1-1, with D possibly matching TRBD1 (5 bases). The CDR3 totals 15 residues. Germline assignment: CDR1 SGHNT and CDR2 YYREEE (reference sequence). V was pared by 1 base and J by 3 bases, with 13 bases between.